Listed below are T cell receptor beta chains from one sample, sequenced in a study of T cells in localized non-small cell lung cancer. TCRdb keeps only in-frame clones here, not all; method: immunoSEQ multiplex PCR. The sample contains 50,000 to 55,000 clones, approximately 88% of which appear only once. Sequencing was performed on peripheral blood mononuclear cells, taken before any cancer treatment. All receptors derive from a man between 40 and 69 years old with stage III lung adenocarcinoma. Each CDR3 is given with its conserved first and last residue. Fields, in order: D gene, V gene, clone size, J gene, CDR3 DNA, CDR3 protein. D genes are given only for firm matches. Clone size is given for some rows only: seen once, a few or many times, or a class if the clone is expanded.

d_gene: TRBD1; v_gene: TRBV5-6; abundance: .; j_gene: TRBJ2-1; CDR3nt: TGTGCCAGCAGCTCCGGACAGGGAAAGCAACGGGACAATGAGCAGTTCTTC; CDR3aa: CASSSGQGKQRDNEQFF
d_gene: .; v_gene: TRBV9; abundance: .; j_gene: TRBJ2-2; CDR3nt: TGTGCCAGCAGTGAGGGGACCGGGGAGCTGTTTTTT; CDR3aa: CASSEGTGELFF
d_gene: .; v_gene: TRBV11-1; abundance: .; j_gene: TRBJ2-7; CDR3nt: TGTGCCAGCAGCTCAACTAGGTACGAGCAGTACTTC; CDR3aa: CASSSTRYEQYF
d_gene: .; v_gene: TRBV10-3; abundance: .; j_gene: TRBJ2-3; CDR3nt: TGTGCCATCAAACGAGAGGGGGAGGGACGTTTAGATACGCAGTATTTT; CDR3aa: CAIKREGEGRLDTQYF
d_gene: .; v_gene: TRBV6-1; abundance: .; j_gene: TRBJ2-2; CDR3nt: TGTGCCAGCAGTGATGGCCCCGCCGGGGGCACCGGGGAGCTGTTTTTT; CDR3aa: CASSDGPAGGTGELFF
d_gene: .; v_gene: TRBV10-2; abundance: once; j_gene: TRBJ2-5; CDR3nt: TGCGCCAGCAGTGGCGCAGGCCCAAGAGAGACCCAGTACTTC; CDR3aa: CASSGAGPRETQYF
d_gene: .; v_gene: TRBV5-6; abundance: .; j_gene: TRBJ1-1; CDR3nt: TGTGCCAGCAGCACCGGGACGGTCATGAACACTGAAGCTTTCTTT; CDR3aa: CASSTGTVMNTEAFF
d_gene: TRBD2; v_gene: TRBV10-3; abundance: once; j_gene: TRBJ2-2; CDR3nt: TGTGCCATCAGTGACTCATCGGGGGGTGCCGGGGAGCTGTTTTTT; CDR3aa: CAISDSSGGAGELFF
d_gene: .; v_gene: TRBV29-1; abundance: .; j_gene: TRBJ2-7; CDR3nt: TGCAGCGTTGAAGGGTGGCGTGGGGACTCCTACGAGCAGTACTTC; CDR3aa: CSVEGWRGDSYEQYF
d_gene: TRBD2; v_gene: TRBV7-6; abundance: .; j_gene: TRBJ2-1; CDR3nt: TGTGCCAGCAGCTTGGGGACTAGCGGGGCTATTGAGCAGTTCTTC; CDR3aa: CASSLGTSGAIEQFF
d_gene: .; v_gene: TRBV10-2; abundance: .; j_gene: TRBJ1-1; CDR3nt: TGCGCCAGCACTGGCCTGGGGGGGTCGTCCCCTGAAGCTTTCTTT; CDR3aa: CASTGLGGSSPEAFF
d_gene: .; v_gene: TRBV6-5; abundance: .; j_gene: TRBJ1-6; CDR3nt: TGTGCCAGCAGTCGCGAGCCCGCGGGTTCACCCCTCCACTTT; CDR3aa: CASSREPAGSPLHF
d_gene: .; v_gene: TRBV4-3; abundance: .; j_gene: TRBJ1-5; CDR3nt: TGCGCCAGCAGCCAAGCCCCCCTCTCTACAGGGTATAGCAATCAGCCCCAGCATTTT; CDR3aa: CASSQAPLSTGYSNQPQHF
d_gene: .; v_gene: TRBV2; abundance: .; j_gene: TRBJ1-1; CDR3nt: TGTGCCAGCAGTGCATTAGAGGGGAACACTGAAGCTTTCTTT; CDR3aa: CASSALEGNTEAFF
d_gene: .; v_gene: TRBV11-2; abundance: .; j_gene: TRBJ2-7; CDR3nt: TGTGCCAGCAGCTTAGGGCTTGTTTACGAGCAGTACTTC; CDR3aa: CASSLGLVYEQYF
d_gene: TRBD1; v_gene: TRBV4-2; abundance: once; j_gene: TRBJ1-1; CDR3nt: TGTGCCAGCAGAGGGGGCGGACCTGAAGCTTTCTTT; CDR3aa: CASRGGGPEAFF
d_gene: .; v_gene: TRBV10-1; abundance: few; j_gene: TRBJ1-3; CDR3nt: TGCGCCAGCAGTGCGGGAAACACCATATATTTT; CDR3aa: CASSAGNTIYF
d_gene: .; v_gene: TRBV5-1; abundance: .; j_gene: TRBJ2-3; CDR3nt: TGCGCCAGCAGCTCGATAGGGGGTAGGACAGATACGCAGTATTTT; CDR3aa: CASSSIGGRTDTQYF
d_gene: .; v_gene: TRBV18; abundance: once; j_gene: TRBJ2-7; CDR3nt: TGTGCCAGCTCACCACCGAGAGGCGAGCAGTACTTC; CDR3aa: CASSPPRGEQYF
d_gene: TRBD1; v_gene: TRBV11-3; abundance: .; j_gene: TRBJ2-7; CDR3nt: TGTGCCAGCAGCCTCCCCGGACAGGGGTTCTACGAGCAGTACTTC; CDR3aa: CASSLPGQGFYEQYF
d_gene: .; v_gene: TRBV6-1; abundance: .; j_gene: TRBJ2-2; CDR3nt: TGTGCCAGCAGTGAAGCGCACAGTTTGAACACCGGGGAGCTGTTTTTT; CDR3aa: CASSEAHSLNTGELFF
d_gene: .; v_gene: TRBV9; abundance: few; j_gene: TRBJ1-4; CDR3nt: TGTGCCAGCAGCGACGGGGGGGTAGTTGAAAAACTGTTTTTT; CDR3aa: CASSDGGVVEKLFF
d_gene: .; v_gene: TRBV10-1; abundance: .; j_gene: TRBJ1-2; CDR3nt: TGCGCCAGCAGTATCGGTGGCTACACCTTC; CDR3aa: CASSIGGYTF
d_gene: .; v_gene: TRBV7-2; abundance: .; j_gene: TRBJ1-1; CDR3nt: TGTGCCAGCAGCCCCCGCCAGGCCACTGAAGCTTTCTTT; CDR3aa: CASSPRQATEAFF
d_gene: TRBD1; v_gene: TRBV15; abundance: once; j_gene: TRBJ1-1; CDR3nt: TGTGCCACCAGCAGTGACAGGGGTCTTGAAGCTTTCTTT; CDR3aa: CATSSDRGLEAFF
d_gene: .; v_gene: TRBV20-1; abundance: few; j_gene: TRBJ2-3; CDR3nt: TGCAGTGCGCAGGCCGGAGATACGCAGTATTTT; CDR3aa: CSAQAGDTQYF
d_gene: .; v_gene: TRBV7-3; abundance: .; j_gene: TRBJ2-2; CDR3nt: TGTGCCAGCAGCTTATACGCAGGGGTTGTCGGGGAGCTGTTTTTT; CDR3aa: CASSLYAGVVGELFF
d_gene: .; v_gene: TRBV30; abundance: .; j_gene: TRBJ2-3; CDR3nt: TGTGCCTGGAGTGTCACGGGGACGCAGTATTTT; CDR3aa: CAWSVTGTQYF
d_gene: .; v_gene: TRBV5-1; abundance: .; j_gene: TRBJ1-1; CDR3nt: TGCGCCAGCAGCTTAGGGGTCACTGAAGCTTTCTTT; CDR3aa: CASSLGVTEAFF
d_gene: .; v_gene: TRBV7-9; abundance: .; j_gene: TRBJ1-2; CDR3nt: TGTGCCAGCAGTTCGGGCACCTATGGCTACACCTTC; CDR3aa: CASSSGTYGYTF
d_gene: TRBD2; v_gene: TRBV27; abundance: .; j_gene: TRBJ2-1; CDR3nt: TGTGCCAGCAGTTCGGAGGGACTAGCGGGGGACTACAATGAGCAGTTCTTC; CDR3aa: CASSSEGLAGDYNEQFF
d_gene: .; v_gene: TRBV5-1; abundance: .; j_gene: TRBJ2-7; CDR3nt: TGCGCCAGCGGGGTTTCTGGGGAGATCTACGAGCAGTACTTC; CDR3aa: CASGVSGEIYEQYF
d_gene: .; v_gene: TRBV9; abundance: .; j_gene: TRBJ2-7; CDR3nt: TGTGCCAGCAGCGTAGGGGACCGGTTGGACGAGCAGTACTTC; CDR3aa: CASSVGDRLDEQYF
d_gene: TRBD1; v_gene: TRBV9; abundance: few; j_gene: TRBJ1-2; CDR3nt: TGTGCCAGCAGCCCCCCGGGACAGGGGGCAGGAATCTATGGCTACACCTTC; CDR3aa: CASSPPGQGAGIYGYTF
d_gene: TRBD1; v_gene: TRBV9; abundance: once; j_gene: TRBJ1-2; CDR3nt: TGTGCCAGCAGCGTAACTGGGGACAGTGTCGACTACACCTTC; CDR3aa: CASSVTGDSVDYTF
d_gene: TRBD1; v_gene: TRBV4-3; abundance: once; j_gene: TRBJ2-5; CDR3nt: TGCGCCAGCAGCCACCTGGGACAGGGGGAAGAGACCCAGTACTTC; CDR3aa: CASSHLGQGEETQYF
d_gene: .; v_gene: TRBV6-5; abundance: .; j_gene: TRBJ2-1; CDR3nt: TGTGCCAGCAGGCCTGGACGGTCCTCCTACAATGAGCAGTTCTTC; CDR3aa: CASRPGRSSYNEQFF
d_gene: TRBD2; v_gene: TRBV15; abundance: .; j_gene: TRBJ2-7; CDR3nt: TGTGCCACCAGCAAAGACCCCAGCGGGAACTACGAGCAGTACTTC; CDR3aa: CATSKDPSGNYEQYF